This T cell receptor (beta chain) was identified in a study of blood T cell repertoires in COVID-19. Per germline, CDR1 SGHNT and CDR2 YYREEE (reference sequence). V lost 0 bases to trimming and J lost 3 bases, with 9 bases between them. The CDR3 runs to 14 residues. Profiling relied on immunoSEQ multiplex PCR, and the TCRdb table lists in-frame clones only, not all of them. This sample has about 470,000 clones, with around 90% found just once. The chain carries TRBV5-4 and TRBJ2-5; TRBD2 is a possible D gene (5 bases). Sample: PBMCs or T cells enriched from blood (not recorded which). This sequence originates from a young woman who had recovered from COVID-19. The CDR3 reads CASSLVLEEETQYF. CDR3 DNA: TGTGCCAGCAGCTTGGTTCTGGAGGAAGAGACCCAGTACTTC. The full variable domain, with the rest looked up from reference TRBV5-4 and TRBJ2-5, is ETGVTQSPTHLIKTRGQQVTLRCSSQSGHNTVSWYQQALGQGPQFIFQYYREEENGRGNFPPRFSGLQFPNYSSELNVNALELDDSALYLCASSLVLEEETQYFGPGTRLLVL.